This TCR beta chain was sequenced for a study of OX40 agonist ivuxolimab in advanced cancers. Study details: Ivuxolimab is a fully human IgG2 antibody that activates OX40 (CD134). Patients got intravenous ivuxolimab at 0.01 to 10 mg/kg every 2 weeks. Patients with hepatocellular carcinoma, melanoma, renal cell or head and neck cancer made up the dose-escalation patients.

Germline values: CDR1 SGHTA, CDR2 FQGTGA. This CDR3 comprises 12 residues. Worth noting for this clone: Relative to the germline gene, one junction end is altered; a read error may explain this.

The data were produced by immunoSEQ multiplex PCR, yet TCRdb's version contains in-frame clones alone and is incomplete. The table has 96,000 or so clones, roughly 88% seen once; the top ten hold about 1.6%. This chain connects TRBV7-3 to TRBJ2-7; D ambiguous. Sequencing used CD4+ or CD8+ T cells sorted from blood, obtained in a trial of the OX40 agonist ivuxolimab. This receptor was obtained from an adult with an advanced solid tumor such as melanoma, head and neck, liver or kidney cancer. The CDR3 spells CASSPPRRHLGF. In DNA form, the CDR3 reads TGTGCCAGCAGCCCACCCCGGAGACACCTAGGCTTC.